These T cell receptor beta chains were read from a single sample in a study of OX40 agonist ivuxolimab in advanced cancers. Measured with immunoSEQ multiplex PCR; TCRdb has only the in-frame clones, and not every one. Among roughly 57,000 clones, about 90% were seen once, and the ten largest hold roughly 17%. Here the sequenced sample was CD4+ or CD8+ T cells sorted from blood, taken in a trial of the OX40 agonist ivuxolimab. These receptors all come from an adult with an advanced solid tumor such as melanoma, head and neck, liver or kidney cancer. CDR3s include the opening cysteine and the closing phenylalanine or tryptophan. D genes are given only for firm matches. Only some rows state a clone size, as once, few, many or a class for expanded clones.

CDR3 DNA: TGTGCCAGCCATGGAGGGACAGGCTTAGGCGAGCAGTACTTC
CDR3 protein: CASHGGTGLGEQYF
clone size: NA
V gene: TRBV6-6
J gene: TRBJ2-7
D gene: TRBD1

CDR3 DNA: TGTGCCAGCAGCCCACCGGGACAACCCGAGCAGTACTTC
CDR3 protein: CASSPPGQPEQYF
clone size: NA
V gene: TRBV7-2
J gene: TRBJ2-7
D gene: NA

CDR3 DNA: TGCGCCAGCCAGGCCCGGGGAGGAGGCCCCACCGGGGAGCTGTTTTTT
CDR3 protein: CASQARGGGPTGELFF
clone size: NA
V gene: TRBV5-1
J gene: TRBJ2-2
D gene: NA

CDR3 DNA: TGTGCCAGCAGTTCACAGGGGTACGAGCAGTACTTC
CDR3 protein: CASSSQGYEQYF
clone size: NA
V gene: TRBV6-5
J gene: TRBJ2-7
D gene: TRBD1

CDR3 DNA: TGTGCCAGCAGCCACCGACTAGCGGCGGGAGTGTACAATGAGCAGTTCTTC
CDR3 protein: CASSHRLAAGVYNEQFF
clone size: NA
V gene: TRBV14
J gene: TRBJ2-1
D gene: TRBD2

CDR3 DNA: TGTGCCAGCGAAAGTAGGACTAGCGGTAACTACGAGCAGTACTTC
CDR3 protein: CASESRTSGNYEQYF
clone size: NA
V gene: TRBV19
J gene: TRBJ2-7
D gene: TRBD2

CDR3 DNA: TGTGCCAGCAGCCGGGACATCGCGGCTGAAGCTTTCTTT
CDR3 protein: CASSRDIAAEAFF
clone size: few
V gene: TRBV7-9
J gene: TRBJ1-1
D gene: NA

CDR3 DNA: TGCGCCAGCAGCTTAGGCCCCTACAATGAGCAGTTCTTC
CDR3 protein: CASSLGPYNEQFF
clone size: NA
V gene: TRBV10-1
J gene: TRBJ2-1
D gene: NA

CDR3 DNA: TGTGCCAGCAGTGAGATCTATAGGCAGGGTTTTTTTCGGACAGATACGCAGTATTTT
CDR3 protein: CASSEIYRQGFFRTDTQYF
clone size: NA
V gene: TRBV6-4
J gene: TRBJ2-3
D gene: NA

CDR3 DNA: TGTGCCACGGGGGGGCAGGGCTCCTACAATGAGCAGTTCTTC
CDR3 protein: CATGGQGSYNEQFF
clone size: NA
V gene: TRBV19
J gene: TRBJ2-1
D gene: TRBD2

CDR3 DNA: TGTGCCAGTAGTACCTCCTCGGGAAAAGGAGAAAAACTGTTTTTT
CDR3 protein: CASSTSSGKGEKLFF
clone size: NA
V gene: TRBV19
J gene: TRBJ1-4
D gene: NA

CDR3 DNA: TGTGCCAGCAGTCTGGACAGGGTAGAGACCCAGTACTTC
CDR3 protein: CASSLDRVETQYF
clone size: NA
V gene: TRBV28
J gene: TRBJ2-5
D gene: TRBD1

CDR3 DNA: TGCGCCAGCAGCTTACAGGGTCAAGATTCACCCCTCCACTTT
CDR3 protein: CASSLQGQDSPLHF
clone size: NA
V gene: TRBV5-1
J gene: TRBJ1-6
D gene: NA

CDR3 DNA: TGCAGTCCCTGGACAGGGGGTGGCTACACCTTC
CDR3 protein: CSPWTGGGYTF
clone size: NA
V gene: TRBV20-1
J gene: TRBJ1-2
D gene: TRBD1

CDR3 DNA: TGTGCCAGCAGTTACGGATGGCAGAACACTGAAGCTTTCTTT
CDR3 protein: CASSYGWQNTEAFF
clone size: once
V gene: TRBV6-5
J gene: TRBJ1-1
D gene: NA

CDR3 DNA: TGTGCCAGCAGCCAAATGGGGCTAGCCGGAGATACGCAGTATTTT
CDR3 protein: CASSQMGLAGDTQYF
clone size: NA
V gene: TRBV7-3
J gene: TRBJ2-3
D gene: NA